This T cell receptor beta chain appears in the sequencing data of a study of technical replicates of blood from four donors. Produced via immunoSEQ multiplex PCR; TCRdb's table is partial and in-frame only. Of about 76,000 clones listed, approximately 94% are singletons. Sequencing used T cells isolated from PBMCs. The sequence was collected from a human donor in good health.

DNA of the CDR3: TGTGCCAGCAGCTCCAGACAGGAAGGGGAGACCCAGTACTTC. It codes for CASSSRQEGETQYF. The V call is TRBV11-3, the J call TRBJ2-5, with D perhaps TRBD1 (6 bases). V shed 4 bases and J shed 5 bases, with 14 bases lying between them. The length of the CDR3 is 14 residues. The germline gives CDR1 SGHNT, CDR2 YENEEA. Full variable domain (missing parts from reference TRBV11-3 and TRBJ2-5): EAGVVQSPRYKIIEKKQPVAFWCNPISGHNTLYWYLQNLGQGPELLIRYENEEAVDDSQLPKDRFSAERLKGVDSTLKIQPAELGDSAVYLCASSSRQEGETQYFGPGTRLLVL.